These 13 T cell receptor beta chains were all obtained from the same sample, sequenced in a study of early stage breast cancer tumors. TCRdb's table, derived via immunoSEQ multiplex PCR, lists solely in-frame clones and lacks some. The sample has 44,000 or so clones; roughly four fifths are singletons. The source material was blood. All receptors come from a person aged 45-60 years with breast cancer.

This chain uses TRBV18 with TRBJ1-1; D is uncertain. With 1 base removed from V and 0 bases from J, the gap between germline ends came to 12 bases. The CDR3 length is 16 residues. Per the germline V gene, CDR1 is KGHSH and CDR2 is LQKENI. The CDR3 nucleotides read TGTGCCAGCTCACCACTTAGGACGGTAATGAACACTGAAGCTTTCTTT. This gives the protein CASSPLRTVMNTEAFF.

V usage is TRBV28 and J usage is TRBJ1-1, with a tentative D call TRBD1 (5 bases). The CDR3 extends over 15 amino acids. The V end lost 6 bases, the J end lost 5 bases, and 19 bases lay between the germline ends. The germline CDR1 and CDR2 sequences are MDHEN and SYDVKM. The CDR3 protein is CASRVPLTWGTEAFF. The CDR3 region has the DNA TGTGCCAGCAGGGTCCCCCTGACTTGGGGGACTGAAGCTTTCTTT.

Only a few counts were recorded for this clone. The chain links TRBV18 to TRBJ2-7; 15 positions match TRBD2. The CDR3 runs 15 residues. V lost 4 bases to trimming and J lost 4 bases; unmatched junction nucleotides: 2. The germline V gene encodes CDR1 KGHSH and CDR2 LQKENI. Here the CDR3 DNA reads TGTGCCAGCTCACTTGGACTAGCGGGAGGGTACGAGCAGTACTTC. This gives the protein CASSLGLAGGYEQYF.

This clone was seen a single time. The rearrangement uses TRBV7-9 and TRBJ2-1, with D tentatively TRBD1 or TRBD2 (5 bases each). Germline CDR1 SEHNR, CDR2 FQNEAQ (reference sequence). The CDR3 extends over 14 amino acids. The germline V and J ends were trimmed by 3 bases and 5 bases, with 11 bases remaining between them. This CDR3 reads CASSLGTENNEQFF. The DNA of the CDR3 is TGTGCCAGCAGCTTGGGGACGGAGAACAATGAGCAGTTCTTC.

This chain uses TRBV4-2 with TRBJ2-1; TRBD2 matches 7 bases. Germline V gene sequence: CDR1 LGHNA, CDR2 YNFKEQ. With 8 bases clipped from V and 10 bases from J, the junction kept 17 bases outside the gene matches. The CDR3 runs to 15 residues. CDR3 nucleotide sequence: TGTGCCAGCGAATTGGGAGGGGAGAGGAGGCTCGAGCAGTTCTTC. Its translation: CASELGGERRLEQFF.

The V call is TRBV6-6, the J call TRBJ2-7; maybe TRBD1 (6 bases). Germline V gives CDR1 MNHNY, CDR2 SVGAGI (reference sequence). Deletions cut 4 bases from V and 4 bases from J, with 14 bases between. The CDR3 is 14 residues long. CDR3 sequence reads: CASSLGGLIYEQYF. DNA for the CDR3: TGTGCCAGCAGTTTAGGGGGTCTTATTTACGAGCAGTACTTC.

The rearrangement uses TRBV9 and TRBJ1-3, with D possibly being TRBD1 (5 bases). CDR1 and CDR2 from the germline V gene are SGDLS and YYNGEE. This CDR3 comprises 14 residues. Between the trimmed V and J ends, which lost 2 bases and 4 bases, there was a span of 10 bases. CDR3 sequence: CASSVQGRGNTIYF. In nucleotides, the CDR3 is TGTGCCAGCAGCGTTCAGGGAAGGGGAAACACCATATATTTT.

This chain uses TRBV25-1 with TRBJ2-7; D not resolved. Germline-derived CDR1 and CDR2 are MGHDK and SYGVNS. This CDR3 is 14 amino acids long. Between the trimmed V and J ends, which lost 0 bases and 4 bases, there was a span of 10 bases. The CDR3 DNA is TGTGCCAGCAGTGAATATGAGCAGCCTTACGAGCAGTACTTC. Its protein product is CASSEYEQPYEQYF.

The chain uses TRBV4-1 and TRBJ1-1, with 9 bases identical to TRBD1. This CDR3 spans 16 amino acids. V lost 3 bases to trimming and J lost 5 bases; unmatched junction nucleotides: 10. Per germline, CDR1 MGHRA and CDR2 YSYEKL. CDR3: CASSHPDGQGMTEAFF. The CDR3 DNA follows: TGCGCCAGCAGCCATCCAGACGGACAGGGGATGACTGAAGCTTTCTTT.

V and J are TRBV30 and TRBJ1-1; D is unclear. Germline V gene data show CDR1 as GTSNPN and CDR2 as SVGIG (reference sequence). The V gene lost 2 bases and the J gene lost 0 bases, with 13 bases spanning the gap. This CDR3 is built from 15 residues. CDR3 nucleotide sequence: TGTGCCTGGAGTCGAATGGTCCCCATGAACACTGAAGCTTTCTTT. Its protein product is CAWSRMVPMNTEAFF.

The V gene is TRBV7-2, the J gene TRBJ2-2; no clear D. CDR3 length equals 14 residues. Trimming stripped 5 bases from V and 6 bases from J, with 13 bases between. CDR1 and CDR2 from the germline V gene are SGHTA and FQGNSA. The CDR3 is CASSPPSGAGELFF. DNA of the CDR3: TGTGCCAGCAGCCCCCCAAGTGGCGCCGGGGAGCTGTTTTTT.

This clone was seen only a few times. The chain employs TRBV7-2 and TRBJ1-2; 9 nucleotides align to TRBD1. The CDR3 spans 14 residues. Germline V gene data show CDR1 as SGHTA and CDR2 as FQGNSA. Trimming removed 1 base from V and 6 bases from J; junction bases left unmatched: 3. Here the CDR3 reads CASSLGDRENGYTF. CDR3 nucleotides: TGTGCCAGCAGCTTAGGGGACAGGGAGAATGGCTACACCTTC.

The V call is TRBV5-1, the J call TRBJ1-1; 10 positions match TRBD1. This CDR3 is 17 amino acids long. In germline, CDR1 is SGHRS, CDR2 YFSETQ. V shed 2 bases, J shed 4 bases, and the junction held 11 bases outside the gene matches. CDR3: CASSFDRGPHQSTEAFF. The CDR3 bases are TGCGCCAGCAGCTTCGACAGGGGGCCTCATCAGTCCACTGAAGCTTTCTTT.